These 24 T cell receptor beta chains came from one sample sequenced in a study of technical replicates of blood from four donors. Profiling relied on immunoSEQ multiplex PCR, and the TCRdb table lists in-frame clones only, not all of them. Of 80,000 or so clones listed, 95% to 98% are singletons. Sequencing used T cells isolated from PBMCs. Receptors were obtained from a human donor in good health.

The chain couples TRBV6-4 to TRBJ1-5, with 9 bases matching TRBD1. This CDR3 contains 17 residues. Per germline, CDR1 MRHNA and CDR2 SNTAGT. Losses at the gene ends were 0 bases for V and 6 bases for J; bases not matched to a gene: 9. This CDR3 is CASSDSRQGDVIQPQHF. The DNA of the CDR3 is TGTGCCAGCAGTGACTCCCGACAGGGGGATGTGATTCAGCCCCAGCATTTT.

This clone was seen only once. The genes are TRBV7-3 and TRBJ2-3; D may be TRBD1 (6 bases). The V and J ends lost 6 bases and 2 bases respectively, with 18 bases between them. The CDR3 contains 16 residues. Per germline, CDR1 SGHTA and CDR2 FQGTGA. The CDR3 nucleotides are TGTGCCAGCAGTGCGTTAGGGGGTTCACACACAGATACGCAGTATTTT. Protein sequence: CASSALGGSHTDTQYF. Using reference TRBV7-3 and TRBJ2-3 for the parts outside the CDR3, the full variable domain is GAGVSQTPSNKVTEKGKYVELRCDPISGHTALYWYRQSLGQGPEFLIYFQGTGAADDSGLPNDRFFAVRPEGSVSTLKIQRTERGDSAVYLCASSALGGSHTDTQYFGPGTRLTVL.

This clone was counted a single time. The genes are TRBV18 and TRBJ1-2; D not certain. The germline V gene encodes CDR1 KGHSH and CDR2 LQKENI. V lost 2 bases, J lost 5 bases, and 12 bases lay in between. CDR3 length: 14 residues. The DNA of the CDR3 is TGTGCCAGCTCACCAGAGGCAGAATCGTATGGCTACACCTTC. Translation gives CASSPEAESYGYTF.

This chain links TRBV19 with TRBJ2-3, with a possible D match to TRBD2 (5 bases). Germline-derived CDR1 and CDR2 are LNHDA and SQIVND (reference sequence). V was cut by 3 bases and J by 2 bases, with 9 bases left in between. This CDR3 has 14 residues. The CDR3 bases are TGTGCCAGTAGTATGTTGGACTCCACAGATACGCAGTATTTT. This encodes CASSMLDSTDTQYF.

The chain has TRBV6-5 and TRBJ2-1; D might be TRBD2 (6 bases). Germline V gene sequence: CDR1 MNHEY, CDR2 SVGAGI. The CDR3 runs 13 residues. V gave up 8 bases and J gave up 7 bases, with 15 bases separating them. In nucleotides, the CDR3 is TGTGCCAGCCGAACCCTAGCGTCGAATGAGCAGTTCTTC. It translates to CASRTLASNEQFF.

CDR3 sequence (DNA): TGTGCCAGCAGCTTGGGCGGGAGCACCGGGGAGCTGTTTTTT. Encoded protein: CASSLGGSTGELFF. The J gene is TRBJ2-2, the V gene TRBV7-2, with TRBD2 matching over 7 bases. CDR3 length: 14 amino acids. In germline, CDR1 is SGHTA, CDR2 FQGNSA. J was trimmed by 4 bases and V by 3 bases; bases with no gene match: 2.

This chain links TRBV4-1 with TRBJ2-7; 12 positions agree with TRBD1. The junction had 14 bases not matched to a gene; V was cut back by 8 bases and J by 6 bases. This CDR3 spans 16 amino acids. Germline CDR1 and CDR2: MGHRA and YSYEKL. The CDR3 sequence: CASAFGGGTGGAEQYF. CDR3 DNA sequence: TGCGCCAGCGCCTTTGGTGGAGGGACAGGGGGCGCCGAGCAGTACTTC.

The rearrangement joins TRBV19 to TRBJ1-5; possible D gene TRBD1, 5 bases. Trimming removed 7 bases at V and 10 bases at J, with 29 bases between. In germline, CDR1 is LNHDA, CDR2 SQIVND (reference sequence). CDR3 length: 17 amino acids. CDR3 sequence reads: CASIKRGLPAFMKPQHF. As DNA, the CDR3 is TGTGCCAGTATAAAAAGGGGACTCCCCGCCTTTATGAAACCCCAGCATTTT.

The chain links TRBV9 to TRBJ2-1; D gene uncertain. The germline V gene encodes CDR1 SGDLS and CDR2 YYNGEE. The CDR3 covers 12 residues. Trimming shortened V by 4 bases and J by 2 bases, and 4 bases separated the two germline ends. CDR3 DNA sequence: TGTGCCAGCAGCCTAACCTACAATGAGCAGTTCTTC. It translates to CASSLTYNEQFF.

The gene calls are TRBV23-1 and TRBJ1-2; D is ambiguous. Being an ORF, TRBV23-1 has a function that is uncertain. V dropped 4 bases and J dropped 4 bases, with 19 bases sitting between them. This CDR3 region has 16 residues. This CDR3 is CASSRVLAAHRYGYTF. CDR3 DNA sequence: TGCGCCAGCAGTCGTGTGTTGGCTGCACATCGCTATGGCTACACCTTC.

The chain has TRBV19 and TRBJ1-5; the D is unclear. CDR3 length equals 13 residues. The V end lost 10 bases, the J end lost 0 bases, and 10 bases lay between the germline ends. Per germline, CDR1 LNHDA and CDR2 SQIVND (reference sequence). The CDR3 is CATQKNSNQPQHF. CDR3 sequence (DNA): TGTGCCACTCAGAAAAATAGCAATCAGCCCCAGCATTTT.

The chain couples TRBV2 to TRBJ1-5; no reliable D call. CDR1 SNHLY and CDR2 FYNNEI come from the germline V gene. Trimming stripped 1 base from V and 0 bases from J, with 16 bases between. The CDR3 loop spans 18 amino acids. CDR3 bases: TGTGCCAGCAGTGAAGACCCCCGAATACCCTATAGCAATCAGCCCCAGCATTTT. Translated: CASSEDPRIPYSNQPQHF. Based on the CDR3 plus reference TRBV2 and TRBJ1-5, the full variable domain is EPEVTQTPSHQVTQMGQEVILRCVPISNHLYFYWYRQILGQKVEFLVSFYNNEISEKSEIFDDQFSVERPDGSNFTLKIRSTKLEDSAMYFCASSEDPRIPYSNQPQHFGDGTRLSIL.

The gene calls are TRBV21-1 and TRBJ2-7; TRBD2, the table's D call, lacks a check against the DNA. TRBV21-1 is a pseudogene locus. The CDR3 loop spans 15 amino acids. Here the CDR3 reads CASIWDSKSSYEQYF. Written as DNA, the CDR3 is TGTGCCAGCATTTGGGACTCAAAGTCATCCTACGAGCAGTACTTC.

The chain combines TRBV5-6 with TRBJ2-7; 9 bases are shared with TRBD1. CDR1 is SGHDT, CDR2 YYEEEE, per germline. This CDR3 contains 16 residues. V trimming: 2 bases; J trimming: 8 bases; junction bases outside the gene matches: 14. In nucleotides, the CDR3 is TGTGCCAGCAGCTTATTTTCGGGACAGGGTCTAAGTAAGCAGTACTTC. This sequence encodes CASSLFSGQGLSKQYF.

The chain uses TRBV28 and TRBJ1-2, with 10 bases fitting TRBD1. The CDR3 length is 15 residues. The V gene end was trimmed by 6 bases and the J gene end by 2 bases; junction bases not matched to a gene: 6. Germline assignment: CDR1 MDHEN and CDR2 SYDVKM. The CDR3 DNA follows: TGTGCCAGCAGGGAGCCGGGACAGGGGAACTATGGCTACACCTTC. Amino acids: CASREPGQGNYGYTF.

This clone was seen only a few times. The CDR3, as DNA: TGTGCCTGGAGTGACTGGGACAGGAACACTGAAGCTTTCTTT. Its protein is CAWSDWDRNTEAFF. V and J are TRBV30 and TRBJ1-1; 7 bases agree with TRBD1. Germline V CDR1 and CDR2: GTSNPN, SVGIG (reference sequence). This CDR3 region has 14 residues. V dropped 1 base and J dropped 1; count of bases not matched to a gene: 3. Full variable domain (rest looked up from reference TRBV30 and TRBJ1-1): SQTIHQWPATLVQPVGSPLSLECTVEGTSNPNLYWYRQAAGRGLQLLFYSVGIGQISSEVPQNLSASRPQDRQFILSSKKLLLSDSGFYLCAWSDWDRNTEAFFGQGTRLTVV.

The J gene is TRBJ1-4, the V gene TRBV28; D not certain. The CDR3 loop spans 15 amino acids. Trimming pared 2 bases from V and 4 bases from J, leaving 11 bases between. Looked up from germline, CDR1 is MDHEN and CDR2 is SYDVKM. CDR3 in amino acids: CASSLIQDFNEKLFF. The CDR3 DNA is TGTGCCAGCAGTTTAATTCAGGACTTTAATGAAAAACTGTTTTTT.

This sequence joins TRBV7-2 and TRBJ1-5; D is uncertain. Germline CDR1 SGHTA, CDR2 FQGNSA. The CDR3 is 15 amino acids. V was shortened by 5 bases and J by 4 bases, with 15 bases between the two germline ends. The CDR3 protein is CASSAHGGSNQPQHF. The CDR3, as DNA: TGTGCCAGCAGCGCTCATGGAGGGTCGAATCAGCCCCAGCATTTT.

V is TRBV10-3 and J is TRBJ1-2; D not resolved. The V end lost 4 bases, the J end lost 8 bases, and 20 bases lay between the germline ends. This CDR3 is built from 15 residues. The germline CDR1 and CDR2 sequences are ENHRY and SYGVKD. The CDR3 region has the DNA TGTGCCATCAGTGGAAATAGGAACCCGAGGCGCGGCTACACCTTC. Translating it yields CAISGNRNPRRGYTF.

This chain joins TRBV7-9 and TRBJ2-7, with TRBD1 matching 7 bases. The CDR3 extends over 14 amino acids. V lost 1 base and J lost 7; bases outside the gene matches: 7. Germline CDR1 and CDR2: SEHNR and FQNEAQ (reference sequence). This CDR3 is CASSLVTGVEEQYF. The CDR3 DNA follows: TGTGCCAGCAGCTTAGTAACAGGGGTGGAAGAGCAGTACTTC.

The gene calls are TRBV29-1 and TRBJ1-1; perhaps TRBD1 as D (6 bases). Deletions cut 7 bases from V and 0 bases from J, with 12 bases between. The length of the CDR3 is 13 residues. Germline values: CDR1 SQVTM, CDR2 ANQGSEA. The CDR3 DNA sequence: TGCAGCGCTTTACAGGGCATGAACACTGAAGCTTTCTTT. Encoded protein: CSALQGMNTEAFF.

The chain couples TRBV2 to TRBJ2-2; D is ambiguous. Trimming shortened V by 3 bases and J by 8 bases, and 10 bases separated the two germline ends. CDR1 and CDR2 from the germline V gene are SNHLY and FYNNEI. This CDR3 comprises 13 residues. In nucleotides, the CDR3 is TGTGCCAGCAGTGAGTTGCGTTCGGGGGAGCTGTTTTTT. It codes for CASSELRSGELFF.

The chain employs TRBV20-1 and TRBJ2-3; D unresolved. The CDR3 loop spans 11 amino acids. Germline CDR1 is DFQATT and CDR2 is SNEGSKA (reference sequence). Trimming removed 6 bases at V and 4 bases at J, with 8 bases between. This CDR3 reads CSASSPDTQYF. DNA of the CDR3: TGCAGTGCATCTAGTCCAGATACGCAGTATTTT.

The chain is built from TRBV11-2 and TRBJ2-2, with 8 bases that match TRBD2. The CDR3 consists of 15 residues. V was clipped by 2 bases and J by 7 bases; unmatched bases: 6. Germline-derived CDR1 and CDR2 are SGHAT and FQNNGV. CDR3 sequence (DNA): TGTGCCAGCAGCTTAACGGGAGGGCCCAGCGGGGAGCTGTTTTTT. This sequence encodes CASSLTGGPSGELFF.